This T cell receptor beta chain originates from a study of molecular identifiers for immune sequencing clone quantification. Looking at the study overall: RNA from around 18,000 or 91,000 naive CD8 cells was split five ways in replicates, with four sequenced.

TCRdb independently ran MiXCR on the PCR reads; one entry per CDR3 protein. The repertoire includes 85,000 to 90,000 distinct CDR3 sequences, roughly 19% of them detected once, and around 0.88% sits in the top ten. This clonotype was counted at least ten times. This CDR3 is 13 amino acids long. The ends were cut back, 7 bases at V and 7 bases at J, with 18 bases in the middle. CDR1 and CDR2 from the germline V gene are SQVTM and ANQGSEA. The sequenced sample consisted of naive CD8+ T cells from blood, with Jurkat cell RNA spiked in. The subset was: FACS-sorted CD8+CD4-CCR7+CD45RA+ naive T cells. This TCR derives from a human donor in good health. Some libraries in this study had Jurkat cell RNA spiked in. The chain joins TRBV29-1 to TRBJ2-3; D remains ambiguous. The CDR3 loop is CSGRLGNKNTQYF. The CDR3 DNA reads as TGCAGCGGTAGGCTAGGGAATAAGAATACGCAGTATTTT.